The TCR beta chain described here comes from a study of prognosis after radiotherapy for stage I lung cancer (dated by TCRdb to the early 2020s). As for the study more broadly: Between early 2018 and January 2019, about 19 stage I NSCLC patients were enrolled in Nanjing, China. Stage I lung tumors that were newly diagnosed and primary were found in around 13 patients, while a handful of patients had oligometastatic NSCLC after surgical resection of the primary tumor. Every patient was deemed medically inoperable, around twelve because of comorbidities and more than 5 because they refused surgery. The cohort included about twelve men and over 5 women, with a median age of approximately 74 years and a range of about 53 to 95 years. Squamous cell carcinoma histology was identified in six to eight patients, and adenocarcinoma histology was identified in twelve patients. Using image-guided IMRT or VMAT, SBRT was delivered in 3 to 5 fractions at a biologically effective dose of at least 100 Gy. SBRT was not combined with any concurrent therapy in any patient. About 20% of the 19 patients developed distant metastases after SBRT, at a median of roughly 7 months; the other 15 showed no significant progression. Peripheral blood TCR beta repertoires were profiled in stage I NSCLC patients before and after stereotactic body radiotherapy, and the study then linked these repertoires to distant failure. The study took one blood sample before SBRT and one after SBRT from each of 19 patients and sequenced all 40 or so samples. Study-level results and caveats: None of the reported P values were adjusted for multiple comparisons. Post-SBRT Shannon entropy and its change from baseline were lower in patients who developed distant metastases; baseline Shannon entropy was not associated with metastases. The small cohort and short follow-up limited the study, so independent validation of the findings is needed. After SBRT, the number of unique TCR clones decreased (median roughly 9,900 before versus fewer than 7,500 after; Wilcoxon paired P=0.011). Differences in TRBV and TRBJ usage frequencies by metastasis status were reportedly observed in two V genes at baseline and in nine V and two J genes after SBRT. Tumor specificity of expanded TCR clones was not determined.

No patient had a history of other malignancies or prior chemotherapy or radiotherapy, and all had node-negative disease on CT and PET/CT. Around 6 milliliters of peripheral venous blood were drawn into EDTA tubes at each of two time points. Ficoll-Paque Plus density-gradient centrifugation was used to isolate PBMCs. Immediately after collection, samples were stored at -80 degrees C until analysis. Two rounds of multiplex PCR were performed to amplify the TCR beta CDR3 region from genomic DNA. The first PCR round used primers specific to each TRBV and TRBJ gene, and the primer sequences were filed in Chinese patent CN105087789A. The second PCR round used universal primers. The Roche High Pure PCR Template Preparation Kit was used to extract genomic DNA from frozen PBMCs. Paired-end sequencing with 151 bp reads was performed on the libraries using an Illumina HiSeq 3000. Regarding the original processing steps: CutAdapt was used to remove raw reads lacking the multiplex PCR primer sequences. Using PEAR, the high-quality paired reads were merged into contigs. By aligning each contig to reference sequences, MiXCR assigned the TRB V, D and J gene segments to that contig. CDR3 sequences were clustered by base quality and sequence similarity to remove sequencing errors. Diversity was calculated as Shannon entropy divided by the natural log of the number of productive TCR sequences. Clonality was computed as one minus the ratio of Shannon entropy to the natural log of the number of unique clonotypes. Using the Youden index from ROC curves, the researchers picked the repertoire-metric cut-offs for progression-free survival, and all analyses were carried out in R 3.5.3. TCRdb itself trimmed the public reads at Q25 with fastp, ran MiXCR and retained productive beta chains. Every distinct CDR3 protein forms one entry, paired with its most common genes and DNA. The V and J calls and clone size are TCRdb's, not the authors'. Present in this sample are approximately 16,000 distinct CDR3 sequences, approximately 31% of which were seen just once. The ten top clones hold 25% of the sample.

Points on this clonotype: The specificity of this receptor is unknown. At one of its ends the junction is not consistent with the germline gene, which may arise from a read error.

The CDR3 goes from the cysteine to the phenylalanine over 14 residues. CDR3 DNA is the only sequence kept; it has 42 bases, read in frame from the first base. The germline V gene (reference sequence) yields LNHDA for CDR1 and SQIVND for CDR2. Sequences were derived from PBMCs, sampled before or after stereotactic body radiation therapy (not recorded which). The chain is encoded by TRBV19 joined to TRBJ2-1; TRBD1 might be the D gene, on 5 matching bases. This clonotype originated in a donor aged 50 or older with non-small cell lung cancer. The DNA is as follows: TGTGCCAATAGTTCCCGACAGAGCAACAATGAGCAGTTCTTC. Its protein is CANSSRQSNNEQFF.